These 28 T cell receptor beta chains were sequenced from one sample in a study of blood T cell repertoires in COVID-19. Profiling relied on immunoSEQ multiplex PCR, and the TCRdb table lists in-frame clones only, not all of them. The data hold approximately 440,000 clones, with 90% observed a single time. Material: PBMCs or T cells enriched from blood (not recorded which). These receptors all stem from a man aged 18 to 35 who had recovered from COVID-19.

Comments on this clone: Other DNA sequences in the sample encode the same CDR3. The chain employs TRBV29-1 and TRBJ2-7; 12 nucleotides match TRBD2. Germline CDR1 SQVTM, CDR2 ANQGSEA. This CDR3 spans 15 amino acids. V shed 6 bases, J shed 4 bases, and the junction held 10 bases outside the gene matches. DNA for the CDR3: TGCAGCGTAGAGGGACTAGCGGGCGGTGATTACGAGCAGTACTTC. This gives the protein CSVEGLAGGDYEQYF.

This sequence joins TRBV20-1 and TRBJ2-7; 9 bases match TRBD1. V lost 5 bases and J lost 3; bases outside the gene matches: 5. Germline loops: CDR1 DFQATT, CDR2 SNEGSKA (reference sequence). This CDR3 spans 13 amino acids. The CDR3: CSAGEGQGYEQYF. The CDR3 coding sequence is TGCAGTGCTGGTGAGGGACAGGGCTACGAGCAGTACTTC.

The chain joins TRBV29-1 to TRBJ1-5, with D possibly TRBD1 on 5 matching bases. Trimming pared 8 bases from V and 4 bases from J, leaving 12 bases between. The CDR3 has 12 residues. Germline-derived CDR1 and CDR2 are SQVTM and ANQGSEA. The DNA for the CDR3 is TGCAGCTGTCGGGAGGGGAATCAGCCCCAGCATTTT. Translating it yields CSCREGNQPQHF.

In this sample, this clone turned up a few times. The chain combines TRBV7-2 with TRBJ1-5; maybe TRBD1 (5 bases). The CDR3 runs 14 residues. The germline CDR1 and CDR2 sequences are SGHTA and FQGNSA. Trimming shortened V by 3 bases and J by 2 bases, and 8 bases separated the two germline ends. This chain's CDR3 is CASSLGRGNQPQHF. The CDR3 DNA is TGTGCCAGCAGCTTGGGCAGGGGCAATCAGCCCCAGCATTTT.

V usage is TRBV5-1 and J usage is TRBJ1-2; D gene ambiguous. Germline CDR1 and CDR2: SGHRS and YFSETQ. The CDR3 covers 13 residues. V was pared by 5 bases and J by 4 bases, with 12 bases between. CDR3 nucleotides: TGCGCCAGCAGTGAAGCCCGCGGCTATGGCTACACCTTC. Its protein is CASSEARGYGYTF.

V and J are TRBV19 and TRBJ2-4; tentative D call: TRBD1 (5 bases). CDR1 and CDR2 (germline): LNHDA, SQIVND (reference sequence). CDR3 length: 16 residues. Trimming pared 3 bases from V and 0 bases from J, leaving 12 bases between. The CDR3 region is CASSILPGIAKNIQYF. The CDR3, as DNA: TGTGCCAGTAGTATCCTCCCAGGGATAGCCAAAAACATTCAGTACTTC.

The count of this clone is one. The chain links TRBV19 to TRBJ1-2, with 12 nucleotides matching TRBD1. Germline V gives CDR1 LNHDA, CDR2 SQIVND (reference sequence). The V and J ends lost 5 bases and 4 bases, in that order; junction bases with no gene match: 8. The length of the CDR3 is 16 residues. DNA of the CDR3: TGTGCCAGTAGTCCACGGGACAGGGGGCGCATCTATGGCTACACCTTC. As protein: CASSPRDRGRIYGYTF.

This chain connects TRBV18 to TRBJ2-7; TRBD1 aligns across 7 bases. Per germline, CDR1 KGHSH and CDR2 LQKENI. V shed 5 bases and J 6 bases; nucleotides not matched to a gene: 13. The CDR3 consists of 15 residues. The CDR3 DNA reads TGTGCCAGCTCAAAATTGAGGGACAGAGCTTCCGAGCAGTACTTC. Its protein is CASSKLRDRASEQYF.

This clone was recorded only once. The rearrangement uses TRBV10-3 and TRBJ1-6; the match to TRBD1 covers 8 bases. V gave up 0 bases and J gave up 9 bases; unmatched junction bases: 10. Germline CDR1 reads ENHRY; CDR2 reads SYGVKD. This CDR3 comprises 17 residues. CDR3 amino acids: CAISESGQAVDFSPLHF. DNA for the CDR3: TGTGCCATCAGTGAGTCGGGACAGGCTGTTGATTTTTCACCCCTCCACTTT.

CDR3 DNA sequence: TGCGCCAGCAGCTTGGGGGCAGGGGCTGAAGCTTTCTTT. Encoded protein: CASSLGAGAEAFF. The rearrangement uses TRBV5-1 and TRBJ1-1, with D possibly matching TRBD1 (6 bases). The CDR3 sequence is 13 residues long. CDR1 is SGHRS and CDR2 is YFSETQ in the germline V gene. V lost 0 bases and J 6 bases, leaving 9 bases between the germline ends.

This rearrangement joins TRBV10-1 to TRBJ1-5; possible D gene TRBD1, 5 bases. The V gene lost 10 bases and the J gene lost 4 bases, with 17 bases spanning the gap. CDR1 is WNHNN and CDR2 is SYGVQD in the germline V gene (reference sequence). The CDR3 is 14 residues long. Written as DNA, the CDR3 is TGCGCCAACTGGGCAGGGTGCCCGAATCAGCCCCAGCATTTT. The encoded protein is CANWAGCPNQPQHF.

The V gene is TRBV5-6, the J gene TRBJ1-3; TRBD1 agrees at 9 bases. Germline V lookup: CDR1 SGHDT, CDR2 YYEEEE. V was clipped by 2 bases and J by 2 bases; unmatched bases: 2. The CDR3 is 15 residues long. CDR3 residues: CASSFGTGPGNTIYF. DNA for the CDR3: TGTGCCAGCAGCTTCGGGACAGGGCCTGGAAACACCATATATTTT.

This chain joins TRBV13 and TRBJ1-1; 10 nucleotides agree with TRBD1. Germline V lookup: CDR1 PRHDT, CDR2 FYEKMQ (reference sequence). The CDR3 spans 13 residues. V shed 4 bases and J 8 bases; nucleotides not matched to a gene: 4. The CDR3 is CASSYTDRGEAFF. The CDR3 coding sequence is TGTGCCAGCAGCTACACGGACAGGGGGGAAGCTTTCTTT.

This chain uses TRBV28 with TRBJ2-4, with D perhaps TRBD2 (5 bases). CDR1 is MDHEN and CDR2 is SYDVKM in the germline V gene. The CDR3 covers 15 residues. V was cut by 3 bases and J by 1 base, with 10 bases left in between. The CDR3 is CASSLGSLAKNIQYF. The CDR3 DNA reads as TGTGCCAGCAGTTTGGGGAGTTTGGCCAAAAACATTCAGTACTTC.

CDR3 amino acids: CASSLRTGRESPLHF. In DNA, the CDR3 is TGTGCCAGCAGCCTGCGGACAGGGCGGGAGTCACCCCTCCACTTT. The chain recombines TRBV5-4 with TRBJ1-6; 8 bases align to TRBD1. Trimming cost V 4 bases and J 10 bases; bases outside gene matches: 10. The CDR3 loop spans 15 amino acids. Looked up from germline, CDR1 is SGHNT and CDR2 is YYREEE (reference sequence). The full variable domain, with the rest looked up from reference TRBV5-4 and TRBJ1-6, is ETGVTQSPTHLIKTRGQQVTLRCSSQSGHNTVSWYQQALGQGPQFIFQYYREEENGRGNFPPRFSGLQFPNYSSELNVNALELDDSALYLCASSLRTGRESPLHFGNGTRLTVT.

The chain recombines TRBV29-1 with TRBJ2-1; 7 bases line up with TRBD1. V lost 5 bases, J lost 4 bases, and 5 bases stayed unmatched. The germline V gene has CDR1 SQVTM and CDR2 ANQGSEA. CDR3 size: 13 residues. CDR3 in DNA: TGCAGCGTTCGAGAGGACAGGTACAATGAGCAGTTCTTC. The encoded protein is CSVREDRYNEQFF.

The chain employs TRBV7-9 and TRBJ1-2; 8 bases agree with TRBD1. The CDR3 extends over 15 amino acids. Germline V lookup: CDR1 SEHNR, CDR2 FQNEAQ (reference sequence). V lost 4 bases, J lost 3 bases, and 7 bases stayed unmatched. CDR3 amino acids: CASSSLPTGDYGYTF. The CDR3 DNA follows: TGTGCCAGCAGCTCCTTACCGACAGGGGACTATGGCTACACCTTC.

The DNA of the CDR3 is TGTGCCAGCAGTTCAGCGGGGGGCCGGTCCGAGCAGTACTTC. Amino acid sequence: CASSSAGGRSEQYF. The chain recombines TRBV7-2 with TRBJ2-7; 9 bases agree with TRBD2. The CDR3 has 14 residues. The V segment lost 6 bases and the J segment 6 bases; nucleotides outside the gene matches: 9. Germline CDR1 reads SGHTA; CDR2 reads FQGNSA.

The rearrangement joins TRBV9 to TRBJ2-2, with TRBD2 matching 7 bases. The V segment lost 0 bases and the J segment 3 bases; nucleotides outside the gene matches: 8. The CDR3 totals 17 residues. Per the germline V gene, CDR1 is SGDLS and CDR2 is YYNGEE. For the CDR3, the DNA is TGTGCCAGCAGCGTAGCTTACGGGGGGAAGGACACCGGGGAGCTGTTTTTT. It is translated as CASSVAYGGKDTGELFF.

The chain links TRBV7-9 to TRBJ2-4; D possibly corresponds to TRBD2 (6 bases). V gave up 5 bases and J gave up 9 bases, with 11 bases separating them. The CDR3 loop spans 12 amino acids. The germline V gene has CDR1 SEHNR and CDR2 FQNEAQ (reference sequence). CDR3 sequence: CASSPGVGIQYF. CDR3 nucleotide sequence: TGTGCCAGCAGCCCGGGGGTCGGCATTCAGTACTTC.

The chain recombines TRBV27 with TRBJ2-7; 8 bases align to TRBD1. The CDR3 has 14 amino acids. Germline CDR1 reads MNHEY; CDR2 reads SMNVEV (reference sequence). The ends lost 6 bases at V and 3 bases at J; junction bases unmatched: 7. The CDR3 DNA follows: TGTGCCAGCAGGGGGACAGGCCCCTTCTACGAGCAGTACTTC. Translation gives CASRGTGPFYEQYF.

This chain uses TRBV3-1 (or the pseudogene TRBV3-2) with TRBJ2-7; 8 bases match TRBD2. Looked up from germline, CDR1 is LGHDT and CDR2 is YNNKEL (reference sequence). V lost 4 bases and J lost 4; bases outside the gene matches: 6. The length of the CDR3 is 14 residues. Here the CDR3 DNA reads TGTGCCAGCAGCCTTAGCGGGGCCAATTACGAGCAGTACTTC. This gives the protein CASSLSGANYEQYF.

The J gene is TRBJ2-2, the V gene TRBV18; D gene ambiguous. Between the trimmed V and J ends, which lost 3 bases and 0 bases, there was a span of 14 bases. The CDR3 sequence is 17 residues long. Germline assignment: CDR1 KGHSH and CDR2 LQKENI. The CDR3 sequence: CASSPNLDGANTGELFF. CDR3 DNA sequence: TGTGCCAGCTCACCCAACCTAGACGGAGCGAACACCGGGGAGCTGTTTTTT.

The rearrangement links TRBV7-3 to TRBJ1-5; no firm D call. Trimming cost V 4 bases and J 2 bases, with 9 bases left between them. Per germline, CDR1 SGHTA and CDR2 FQGTGA. The CDR3 length is 14 residues. Here the CDR3 reads CASSSLCRNQPQHF. In DNA form, the CDR3 reads TGTGCCAGCAGCTCTCTCTGTCGCAATCAGCCCCAGCATTTT. The entire variable domain, with the rest obtained from reference TRBV7-3 and TRBJ1-5, is as follows: GAGVSQTPSNKVTEKGKYVELRCDPISGHTALYWYRQSLGQGPEFLIYFQGTGAADDSGLPNDRFFAVRPEGSVSTLKIQRTERGDSAVYLCASSSLCRNQPQHFGDGTRLSIL.

This chain connects TRBV7-3 to TRBJ2-1; D is undetermined. CDR1 and CDR2 from the germline V gene are SGHTA and FQGTGA. CDR3 length equals 16 residues. Between the trimmed V and J ends, which lost 3 bases and 2 bases, there was a span of 14 bases. In nucleotides, the CDR3 is TGTGCCAGCAGCTTCGGTGCCATCTCCCCCTACAATGAGCAGTTCTTC. Translated, it gives CASSFGAISPYNEQFF.

V is TRBV10-3 and J is TRBJ2-1, with 13 bases matching TRBD2. With V trimmed by 8 bases and J by 2 bases, 3 bases remained unmatched. The CDR3 covers 15 residues. Germline assignment: CDR1 ENHRY and CDR2 SYGVKD. The CDR3 protein is CAISGTSGTYNEQFF. The CDR3 nucleotides are TGTGCCATCTCCGGGACTAGCGGGACCTACAATGAGCAGTTCTTC.

The chain is built from TRBV7-2 and TRBJ1-1, with D possibly TRBD1 on 6 matching bases. CDR1 and CDR2 from the germline V gene are SGHTA and FQGNSA. The CDR3 sequence is 15 residues long. The V and J ends lost 1 base and 2 bases respectively, with 11 bases between them. This chain's CDR3 is CASSLGGRGNTEAFF. CDR3 DNA sequence: TGTGCCAGCAGCTTAGGGGGCAGGGGAAACACTGAAGCTTTCTTT.

The chain joins TRBV30 to TRBJ1-6; 9 bases line up with TRBD1. The CDR3 has 17 amino acids. Germline V CDR1 and CDR2: GTSNPN, SVGIG (reference sequence). J lost 1 base, V lost 5 bases, and 9 bases had no gene match. CDR3 protein: CAWRQNRGRSYNSPLHF. As DNA, the CDR3 is TGTGCCTGGCGGCAGAACAGGGGGCGGTCCTATAATTCACCCCTCCACTTT.